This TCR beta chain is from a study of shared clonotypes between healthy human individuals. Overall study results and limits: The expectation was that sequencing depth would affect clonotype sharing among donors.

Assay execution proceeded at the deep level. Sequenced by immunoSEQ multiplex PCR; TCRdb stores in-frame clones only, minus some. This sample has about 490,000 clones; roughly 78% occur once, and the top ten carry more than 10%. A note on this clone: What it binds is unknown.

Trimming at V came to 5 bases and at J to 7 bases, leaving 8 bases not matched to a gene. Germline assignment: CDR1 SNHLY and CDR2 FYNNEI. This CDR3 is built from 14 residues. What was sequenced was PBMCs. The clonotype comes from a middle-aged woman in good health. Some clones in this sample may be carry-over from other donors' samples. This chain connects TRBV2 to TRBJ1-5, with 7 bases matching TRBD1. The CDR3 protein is CASSRDREVQPQHF. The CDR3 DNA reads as TGTGCCAGCAGTCGTGACAGGGAGGTCCAGCCCCAGCATTTT. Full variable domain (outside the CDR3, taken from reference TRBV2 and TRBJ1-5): EPEVTQTPSHQVTQMGQEVILRCVPISNHLYFYWYRQILGQKVEFLVSFYNNEISEKSEIFDDQFSVERPDGSNFTLKIRSTKLEDSAMYFCASSRDREVQPQHFGDGTRLSIL.